The 24 T cell receptor beta chains below come from one sample, sequenced in a study of OX40 agonist ivuxolimab in advanced cancers. Using immunoSEQ multiplex PCR, the repertoire was profiled, and TCRdb retains in-frame clones only, with some absent. The sample has under 80,000 clones, roughly nine tenths seen once. Source: CD4+ or CD8+ T cells sorted from blood, taken in a trial of the OX40 agonist ivuxolimab. These receptors were taken from an adult with an advanced solid tumor such as melanoma, head and neck, liver or kidney cancer.

The genes are TRBV2 and TRBJ2-1; no clear D. In germline, CDR1 is SNHLY, CDR2 FYNNEI. V gave up 8 bases and J gave up 5 bases, with 4 bases separating them. The CDR3 loop spans 10 amino acids. CDR3 sequence reads: CASENNEQFF. The CDR3 nucleotides read TGTGCCAGCGAGAACAATGAGCAGTTCTTC.

This clone appeared once. This chain uses TRBV27 with TRBJ1-2; tentative D call: TRBD1 (5 bases). V was shortened by 2 bases and J by 1 base, with 5 bases between the two germline ends. The CDR3 length is 13 residues. Germline V gene sequence: CDR1 MNHEY, CDR2 SMNVEV (reference sequence). This CDR3 is CASSLDSNYGYTF. The CDR3 DNA reads TGTGCCAGCAGTTTAGACAGTAACTATGGCTACACCTTC.

In this sample, this clone turned up a few times. The chain is built from TRBV27 and TRBJ2-5; either TRBD1 or TRBD2 may supply D (5 bases each). V lost 3 bases and J lost 5, with 19 bases in between. The CDR3 extends over 16 amino acids. Per the germline V gene, CDR1 is MNHEY and CDR2 is SMNVEV (reference sequence). The CDR3 DNA follows: TGTGCCAGCAGTTTGTCCTCAGAGGGCCCAGGGGAGACCCAGTACTTC. Translating gives CASSLSSEGPGETQYF.

The gene calls are TRBV6-1 and TRBJ2-1; D is tentatively TRBD1 or TRBD2 (5 bases each). The CDR3 is 15 amino acids. The V end lost 6 bases, the J end lost 0 bases, and 12 bases lay between the germline ends. Germline V gene sequence: CDR1 MNHNS, CDR2 SASEGT. CDR3 residues: CASSEGLSSYNEQFF. The DNA for the CDR3 is TGTGCCAGCAGCGAGGGGCTGAGCTCCTACAATGAGCAGTTCTTC.

This clone showed up just once. The chain is built from TRBV2 and TRBJ1-2; D remains unclear. The CDR3 length is 14 residues. The V gene lost 3 bases and the J gene lost 1 base, with 9 bases spanning the gap. Germline V gene sequence: CDR1 SNHLY, CDR2 FYNNEI. The CDR3 spells CASSDRTLNYGYTF. The CDR3 bases are TGTGCCAGCAGTGATCGCACCCTTAACTATGGCTACACCTTC.

The genes are TRBV27 and TRBJ2-2; 10 nucleotides match TRBD2. CDR1 is MNHEY, CDR2 SMNVEV, per germline (reference sequence). Losses at the gene ends were 6 bases for V and 3 bases for J; bases not matched to a gene: 22. The CDR3 sequence is 21 residues long. CDR3: CASSPTRTGSFSGGYTGELFF. The CDR3 DNA is TGTGCCAGCAGCCCTACTCGGACAGGGTCTTTTAGCGGGGGGTACACCGGGGAGCTGTTTTTT.

V and J are TRBV29-1 and TRBJ1-3; maybe TRBD1 (6 bases). V dropped 1 base and J dropped 8 bases, with 15 bases sitting between them. Germline CDR1 SQVTM, CDR2 ANQGSEA. CDR3 length equals 14 residues. As DNA, the CDR3 is TGCAGCGTTGAAGGGCAGGGGCTAGGGGACACCATATATTTT. This codes for CSVEGQGLGDTIYF.

A single count supports this clone. The rearrangement uses TRBV4-2 and TRBJ2-6; D gene uncertain. The CDR3 consists of 17 residues. Germline CDR1 LGHNA, CDR2 YNFKEQ. The germline V and J ends were trimmed by 0 bases and 2 bases, with 11 bases remaining between them. The DNA for the CDR3 is TGTGCCAGCAGCCAAGACCAGACACCCCCTGGGGCCAACGTCCTGACTTTC. Protein product: CASSQDQTPPGANVLTF.

This chain uses TRBV19 with TRBJ2-5; TRBD2 agrees at 12 bases. J lost 2 bases, V lost 4 bases, and 2 bases had no gene match. CDR1 LNHDA and CDR2 SQIVND come from the germline V gene (reference sequence). The CDR3 spans 15 residues. The CDR3 sequence is CASSTGTSGQETQYF. The CDR3 DNA reads as TGTGCCAGTAGTACCGGGACTAGCGGGCAAGAGACCCAGTACTTC.

The V call is TRBV10-3, the J call TRBJ2-2; 14 bases align to TRBD2. Per germline, CDR1 ENHRY and CDR2 SYGVKD. The CDR3 covers 19 residues. V dropped 4 bases and J dropped 0; count of bases not matched to a gene: 7. The CDR3 reads CAISGDWTSGGSNTGELFF. CDR3 DNA sequence: TGTGCCATCAGTGGGGATTGGACTAGCGGGGGGTCGAACACCGGGGAGCTGTTTTTT.

V and J are TRBV23-1 and TRBJ1-5; tentatively, D is TRBD1 (6 bases). TRBV23-1 is identified as an open reading frame with a role that is uncertain. The V gene lost 3 bases and the J gene lost 2 bases, with 14 bases spanning the gap. The CDR3 is 16 residues long. CDR3 sequence reads: CASSHYRDRGNQPQHF. In DNA, the CDR3 is TGCGCCAGCAGTCACTACAGGGACCGGGGCAATCAGCCCCAGCATTTT.

This chain connects TRBV27 to TRBJ2-7; no definite D call. In germline, CDR1 is MNHEY, CDR2 SMNVEV (reference sequence). Trimming removed 0 bases from V and 9 bases from J, with 12 bases in between. The CDR3 is made up of 13 amino acids. CDR3 sequence reads: CASSLSRTGRQYF. DNA for the CDR3: TGTGCCAGCAGTTTATCCCGGACGGGTCGGCAGTACTTC.

This clone appeared a single time. This chain links TRBV11-2 with TRBJ1-2; D unclear. CDR3 length: 14 residues. Trimming pared 3 bases from V and 1 base from J, leaving 9 bases between. Germline CDR1 SGHAT, CDR2 FQNNGV. The CDR3 is CASSLPGGNYGYTF. The DNA for the CDR3 is TGTGCCAGCAGCTTGCCAGGCGGTAACTATGGCTACACCTTC.

This sequence joins TRBV11-2 and TRBJ1-1, with 9 nucleotides matching TRBD1. The J segment lost 5 bases and the V segment lost 0 bases, leaving 7 bases of the junction unmatched. Germline V gene data show CDR1 as SGHAT and CDR2 as FQNNGV. The length of the CDR3 is 16 residues. DNA for the CDR3: TGTGCCAGCAGCTTAGATCTTGACAGGGGGGGTACTGAAGCTTTCTTT. Its translation: CASSLDLDRGGTEAFF.

The chain uses TRBV30 and TRBJ2-7; no clear D gene. The germline V gene encodes CDR1 GTSNPN and CDR2 SVGIG (reference sequence). The V gene lost 1 base and the J gene lost 7 bases, with 8 bases spanning the gap. This CDR3 has 11 amino acids. The CDR3 coding sequence is TGTGCCTGGAGTGATCCCTGGGAGCAGTACTTC. Residues: CAWSDPWEQYF.

The CDR3 reads CASSDRWDSSTDTQYF. As DNA, the CDR3 is TGTGCCAGCAGCGATCGGTGGGATTCTAGCACAGATACGCAGTATTTT. The J gene is TRBJ2-3, the V gene TRBV9; no definite D call. V was trimmed by 3 bases and J by 0 bases, leaving 14 bases between them. CDR1 and CDR2 (germline): SGDLS, YYNGEE. The CDR3 contains 16 residues.

The V call is TRBV5-6, the J call TRBJ2-1; perhaps TRBD2 as D (5 bases). V was shortened by 6 bases and J by 9 bases, with 13 bases between the two germline ends. This CDR3 spans 12 amino acids. Germline values: CDR1 SGHDT, CDR2 YYEEEE. The CDR3, as DNA: TGTGCCAGCACCTTTGAGGGTGGTGAGCAGTTCTTC. Residues: CASTFEGGEQFF.

The CDR3 DNA is TGTGCCAGCATCTCACCAGCCAGGGGCTGGGACAACTATGGCTACACCTTC. It is translated as CASISPARGWDNYGYTF. The chain carries TRBV13 and TRBJ1-2, with D maybe TRBD1 (6 bases). Germline V gene lookup returns CDR1 PRHDT and CDR2 FYEKMQ (reference sequence). The CDR3 totals 17 residues. Trimming took 7 bases from V and 2 from J, leaving 23 bases between them.

This rearrangement joins TRBV28 to TRBJ2-7; 9 bases align to TRBD1. The CDR3 extends over 14 amino acids. The V segment lost 6 bases and the J segment 7 bases; nucleotides outside the gene matches: 10. Germline assignment: CDR1 MDHEN and CDR2 SYDVKM. For the CDR3, the DNA is TGTGCCAGCAGATCCCCGGGACAGGGAAGGGAGCAGTACTTC. Amino acid sequence: CASRSPGQGREQYF.

This chain connects TRBV6-5 to TRBJ1-2; D unclear. This CDR3 is built from 14 residues. CDR1 and CDR2 (germline): MNHEY, SVGAGI. The V end was cut by 0 bases, the J end by 7 bases, with 12 bases between. This chain's CDR3 is CASSYSWEVGGYTF. The DNA for the CDR3 is TGTGCCAGCAGTTACTCTTGGGAAGTTGGTGGCTACACCTTC.

The chain joins TRBV19 to TRBJ2-1, with D possibly being TRBD1 or TRBD2 (5 bases each). CDR1 LNHDA and CDR2 SQIVND come from the germline V gene (reference sequence). V lost 2 bases and J lost 7, with 12 bases in between. The CDR3 is made up of 14 amino acids. Written as DNA, the CDR3 is TGTGCCAGTAGTATAACGGTCAGGGAGAATGAGCAGTTCTTC. It translates to CASSITVRENEQFF.

The V gene is TRBV2, the J gene TRBJ2-1; the D is unclear. CDR3 length: 14 residues. Germline V lookup: CDR1 SNHLY, CDR2 FYNNEI. With 9 bases removed from V and 2 bases from J, the gap between germline ends came to 14 bases. In DNA, the CDR3 is TGTGCCAGGGACGTCCGGAGCCCCTACAATGAGCAGTTCTTC. Residues: CARDVRSPYNEQFF.

The rearrangement uses TRBV11-3 and TRBJ2-3; 7 nucleotides align to TRBD1. Unmatched junction bases numbered 8, after V lost 5 bases and J lost 3 bases. Per germline, CDR1 SGHNT and CDR2 YENEEA. The CDR3 spans 15 residues. CDR3 nucleotides: TGTGCCAGCAGCCCGCTCAGGGGGATGACAGATACGCAGTATTTT. It is translated as CASSPLRGMTDTQYF. Variable domain in full (rest from reference TRBV11-3 and TRBJ2-3): EAGVVQSPRYKIIEKKQPVAFWCNPISGHNTLYWYLQNLGQGPELLIRYENEEAVDDSQLPKDRFSAERLKGVDSTLKIQPAELGDSAVYLCASSPLRGMTDTQYFGPGTRLTVL.

A single count supports this clone. The rearrangement links TRBV7-6 to TRBJ1-1; D remains unclear. The CDR3 is 18 amino acids. CDR1 is SGHVS, CDR2 FNYEAQ, per germline. Between the trimmed V and J ends, which lost 5 bases and 0 bases, there was a span of 22 bases. CDR3 loop: CASSLSHHSETLNTEAFF. The CDR3 bases are TGTGCCAGCAGCCTTTCTCATCACAGCGAAACCTTGAACACTGAAGCTTTCTTT.